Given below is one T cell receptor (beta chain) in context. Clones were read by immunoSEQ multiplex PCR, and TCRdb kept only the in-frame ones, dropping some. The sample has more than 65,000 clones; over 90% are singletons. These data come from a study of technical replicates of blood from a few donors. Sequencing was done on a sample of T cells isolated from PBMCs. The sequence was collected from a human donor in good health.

The CDR3 region is CATSRDSDEQYF. Written as DNA, the CDR3 is TGTGCCACCAGCAGAGATTCGGACGAGCAGTACTTC. J is TRBJ2-7 and V is TRBV15; no definite D call. Looked up from germline, CDR1 is LNHNV and CDR2 is YYDKDF (reference sequence). This CDR3 is built from 12 residues. V lost 0 bases, J lost 5 bases, and 5 bases lay in between. Full variable domain (remainder filled in from reference TRBV15 and TRBJ2-7): DAMVIQNPRYQVTQFGKPVTLSCSQTLNHNVMYWYQQKSSQAPKLLFHYYDKDFNNEADTPDNFQSRRPNTSFCFLDIRSPGLGDTAMYLCATSRDSDEQYFGPGTRLTVT.